The 14 T cell receptor beta chains given below trace back to one sample, sequenced in a study of blood T cell repertoires in COVID-19. TCRdb keeps only in-frame clones here, not all; method: immunoSEQ multiplex PCR. This repertoire shows tens of thousands of clones, approximately 86% found once; its top ten account for 10% to 15%. Sequencing input: peripheral blood. The receptors stem from a man between 65 and 85 years old with active COVID-19.

The rearrangement uses TRBV7-3 and TRBJ1-5; 7 positions match TRBD1. The V gene's germline CDR1 is SGHTA and CDR2 FQGTGA. V shed 5 bases and J 6 bases; nucleotides not matched to a gene: 7. There are 14 residues in the CDR3. CDR3 region: CASSPRQGGQPQHF. The DNA for the CDR3 is TGTGCCAGCAGCCCCAGACAGGGAGGTCAGCCCCAGCATTTT.

This clone appeared a few times. The rearrangement links TRBV7-9 to TRBJ2-7, with D possibly TRBD2 on 7 matching bases. The V end lost 4 bases, the J end lost 0 bases, and 16 bases lay between the germline ends. The CDR3 extends over 16 amino acids. Germline CDR1 and CDR2: SEHNR and FQNEAQ (reference sequence). The CDR3 region is CASSYSGTLSSYEQYF. For the CDR3, the DNA is TGTGCCAGCAGCTACAGCGGGACACTGAGCTCCTACGAGCAGTACTTC.

The V and J genes are TRBV6-6 and TRBJ2-3, with a tentative D call TRBD2 (6 bases). V dropped 10 bases and J dropped 1 base, with 12 bases sitting between them. CDR1 is MNHNY, CDR2 SVGAGI, per germline (reference sequence). The CDR3 runs to 13 residues. This CDR3 reads CAISWGGTDTQYF. In DNA form, the CDR3 reads TGTGCCATTAGCTGGGGGGGCACAGATACGCAGTATTTT.

The genes are TRBV13 and TRBJ2-1; TRBD2 agrees at 9 bases. Losses at the gene ends were 1 base for V and 15 bases for J; bases not matched to a gene: 7. The CDR3 covers 13 residues. From germline, CDR1 is PRHDT and CDR2 FYEKMQ (reference sequence). CDR3 DNA: TGTGCCAGCAGCTTAGTGACTAGCGGAGCTCCGTTCTTC. Protein: CASSLVTSGAPFF.

The J gene is TRBJ2-5, the V gene TRBV7-3; D not resolved. V lost 1 base, J lost 2 bases, and 11 bases lay in between. Germline CDR1 and CDR2: SGHTA and FQGTGA. This CDR3 spans 15 amino acids. The CDR3 region is CASSLNGGSQETQYF. DNA for the CDR3: TGTGCCAGCAGCTTAAATGGTGGCAGTCAAGAGACCCAGTACTTC.

This clone appeared a few times. This chain uses TRBV6-4 with TRBJ2-2, with 8 bases matching TRBD1. The V and J ends lost 4 bases and 7 bases, in that order; junction bases with no gene match: 8. Per the germline V gene, CDR1 is MRHNA and CDR2 is SNTAGT. The CDR3 is 15 amino acids. The CDR3 DNA reads as TGTGCCAGCAGTGTATCCGCAGGGGGCAGCGGGGAGCTGTTTTTT. Residues: CASSVSAGGSGELFF.

The V call is TRBV7-2, the J call TRBJ1-2; no definite D call. This CDR3 has 16 amino acids. V shed 0 bases and J shed 0 bases, with 11 bases lying between them. CDR1 and CDR2 from the germline V gene are SGHTA and FQGNSA. The CDR3 DNA sequence: TGTGCCAGCAGCTTAGCATTGACACCTCCTAACTATGGCTACACCTTC. It translates to CASSLALTPPNYGYTF.

This chain links TRBV18 with TRBJ2-7; possible D gene TRBD2, 6 bases. Germline values: CDR1 KGHSH, CDR2 LQKENI. V lost 1 base and J lost 2, with 15 bases in between. CDR3 length equals 16 residues. The CDR3 here is CASSPLPGTLTYEQYF. In DNA form, the CDR3 reads TGTGCCAGCTCACCACTTCCCGGGACTCTTACCTACGAGCAGTACTTC.

V and J are TRBV5-8 and TRBJ2-2; the D gene is possibly TRBD2 (6 bases). There are 15 residues in the CDR3. V dropped 4 bases and J dropped 2 bases, with 12 bases sitting between them. The germline gives CDR1 SGHTS, CDR2 YDEGEE. The CDR3 loop reads CASSALGGNTGELFF. CDR3 sequence (DNA): TGTGCCAGCAGCGCCCTGGGGGGAAACACCGGGGAGCTGTTTTTT.

This chain links TRBV7-7 with TRBJ2-7; TRBD1 aligns across 10 bases. CDR3 length: 15 amino acids. In germline, CDR1 is SSHAT, CDR2 FNYEAQ (reference sequence). V dropped 3 bases and J dropped 7; count of bases not matched to a gene: 9. The CDR3 loop reads CASSLGQGSFEEQYF. The CDR3 DNA reads as TGTGCCAGCAGCTTGGGACAGGGGAGCTTCGAAGAGCAGTACTTC.

This chain connects TRBV15 to TRBJ1-4; possibly TRBD1 for D (5 bases). V lost 1 base and J 5 bases, leaving 14 bases between the germline ends. In germline, CDR1 is LNHNV, CDR2 YYDKDF (reference sequence). CDR3 length: 16 amino acids. In nucleotides, the CDR3 is TGTGCCACCAGCAGAGTTAGGGGTTCCGCAAATGAAAAACTGTTTTTT. It yields the protein CATSRVRGSANEKLFF.

The rearrangement uses TRBV5-1 and TRBJ1-5; a possible D gene is TRBD1 (5 bases). Germline V gene sequence: CDR1 SGHRS, CDR2 YFSETQ. V lost 4 bases and J 5 bases, leaving 19 bases between the germline ends. The CDR3 sequence is 16 residues long. CDR3 in DNA: TGCGCCAGCAGCCCCGCTCCAGGGTTAGTGGATCAGCCCCAGCATTTT. It translates to CASSPAPGLVDQPQHF.

V is TRBV18 and J is TRBJ1-1, with 8 bases that match TRBD1. The CDR3 is 16 amino acids. Germline V CDR1 and CDR2: KGHSH, LQKENI. J was trimmed by 0 bases and V by 6 bases; bases with no gene match: 9. The CDR3: CASSLQGGSLNTEAFF. The CDR3 nucleotides read TGTGCCAGCTCCCTACAGGGGGGTAGCTTGAACACTGAAGCTTTCTTT.

This clone was seen only once. The gene calls are TRBV5-1 and TRBJ1-1; D possibly corresponds to TRBD1 (6 bases). Deletions cut 6 bases from V and 3 bases from J, with 21 bases between. Looked up from germline, CDR1 is SGHRS and CDR2 is YFSETQ. This CDR3 is 16 amino acids long. The CDR3 sequence: CASTPQPYSGDTEAFF. CDR3 nucleotide sequence: TGCGCCAGCACCCCTCAGCCCTACTCAGGGGACACTGAAGCTTTCTTT.